This TCR beta chain was sequenced for a study of control samples from healthy donors and cancer patients (dated by TCRdb to 2020 to 2021). This clone came up a few times. The antigen it binds to is not known. Within one base of it there is no much larger clone, and no base qualities were kept. From a lookup of the germline V gene (reference sequence), CDR1 and CDR2 are LGHDT and YNNKEL. V has 3 bases trimmed and J has 8 bases trimmed; junction bases matching no gene number 10. Including the terminal cysteine and phenylalanine, the CDR3 comprises 15 residues. Kept here is only the CDR3 DNA, which spans 45 bases and is read in frame from base 1. The method was the immunoSEQ multiplex PCR assay. TCRdb took over this immuneACCESS table, retaining in-frame rearrangements with V and J assigned. Such tables are incomplete; in checked studies, under half of the missing clones stem from an unresolved V gene, and the remainder is unexplained. The sample table lists about 130,000 clones, approximately 92% of them with a count of one. 2.5% of the sample goes to the ten largest clones.

The sequenced material came from blood. The clonotype was recovered from a man between 35 and 55 years old in good health. The chain is encoded by TRBV3-1 (or the pseudogene TRBV3-2) joined to TRBJ2-1, and TRBD1 aligns with 7 junction nucleotides. The CDR3 amino acid sequence is: CASSQAYRGGHEQFF. The nucleotide sequence is TGTGCCAGCAGCCAGGCTTACAGGGGTGGTCATGAGCAGTTCTTC.